Listed here are 22 T cell receptor beta chains from one sample, sequenced in a study of blood T cells in healthy people across ages. PCR was performed a second time for 7 to 11 cycles using a sample-barcoded 5' primer and a J-beta primer mix. MiXCR, run by TCRdb on the 5' RACE reads, gives a single entry per CDR3 protein. The top ten clones hold 5.5% to 8% of a sample with roughly 1,300,000 distinct CDR3 sequences, roughly 59% of them seen once. Source material: blood. These receptors originate from a man between 18 and 29 years old in good health.

V is TRBV4-2 and J is TRBJ1-2, with D possibly matching TRBD1 (6 bases). This CDR3 is built from 15 residues. V lost 2 bases and J 4 bases, leaving 14 bases between the germline ends. The germline V gene encodes CDR1 LGHNA and CDR2 YNFKEQ. The chain's CDR3 is CASSQNGGASYGYTF. The CDR3 DNA is TGTGCCAGCAGCCAAAATGGGGGCGCTTCCTATGGCTACACCTTC.

This clonotype was observed a handful of times. Here the CDR3 reads CASRMDYEQYF. The DNA of the CDR3 is TGTGCCAGCAGAATGGACTACGAGCAGTACTTC. The rearrangement joins TRBV28 to TRBJ2-7, with D hard to call. The CDR3 length is 11 residues. CDR1 and CDR2 (germline): MDHEN, SYDVKM. V shed 6 bases and J shed 3 bases, with 6 bases lying between them.

In this sample, this clonotype turned up a few times. The rearrangement uses TRBV27 and TRBJ1-5; TRBD1 agrees at 10 bases. The CDR3 has 14 residues. The ends lost 5 bases at V and 5 bases at J; junction bases unmatched: 3. Per the germline V gene, CDR1 is MNHEY and CDR2 is SMNVEV (reference sequence). The CDR3 is CASSHGTGDQPQHF. CDR3 nucleotides: TGTGCCAGCAGTCACGGGACAGGGGATCAGCCCCAGCATTTT.

The genes are TRBV7-2 and TRBJ1-1, with 10 bases matching TRBD1. The V gene end was trimmed by 3 bases and the J gene end by 9 bases; junction bases not matched to a gene: 7. Germline V lookup: CDR1 SGHTA, CDR2 FQGNSA. The CDR3 loop spans 14 amino acids. CDR3 amino acids: CASSLGTGVLKAFF. The CDR3 nucleotides are TGTGCCAGCAGCTTGGGGACAGGGGTTTTGAAAGCTTTCTTT.

For this clonotype: The junction departs from germline at one end; a sequencing error may be responsible. The chain is built from TRBV5-1 and TRBJ2-1; the D call may be TRBD1 or TRBD2 (5 bases each). Germline lookup yields CDR1 SGHRS and CDR2 YFSETQ. This CDR3 spans 17 amino acids. The CDR3 loop reads CAGSLFGGRVGYNEQFF. The DNA for the CDR3 is TGCGCCGGCAGCTTGTTCGGAGGCAGGGTGGGCTACAATGAGCAGTTCTTC.

The chain has TRBV7-2 and TRBJ1-2; 10 bases are a match to TRBD1. Germline V gene data show CDR1 as SGHTA and CDR2 as FQGNSA. V was pared by 7 bases and J by 3 bases, with 5 bases of the junction left unmatched. This CDR3 comprises 14 residues. This CDR3 is CASNPGTGDYGYTF. CDR3 sequence (DNA): TGTGCCAGCAACCCCGGGACAGGGGACTATGGCTACACCTTC.

The CDR3 DNA reads TGCAGCGTTGGGGGGACGCCCAATCAGCCCCAGCATTTT. Protein product: CSVGGTPNQPQHF. V usage is TRBV29-1 and J usage is TRBJ1-5; tentative D call: TRBD1 (5 bases). The CDR3 loop spans 13 amino acids. Looked up from germline, CDR1 is SQVTM and CDR2 is ANQGSEA. V dropped 4 bases and J dropped 3 bases, with 10 bases sitting between them.

The chain has TRBV7-2 and TRBJ2-3; TRBD2 aligns across 7 bases. CDR1 and CDR2 (germline): SGHTA, FQGNSA. V dropped 1 base and J dropped 0; count of bases not matched to a gene: 4. This CDR3 has 16 amino acids. For the CDR3, the DNA is TGTGCCAGCAGCTTAGGACTAGCTAGAAGCACAGATACGCAGTATTTT. Its translation is CASSLGLARSTDTQYF.

The CDR3 DNA is TGTGCCAGCAGCCCCAACCTAGCGGCAGAGACCCAGTACTTC. Amino acid sequence: CASSPNLAAETQYF. V usage is TRBV6-5 and J usage is TRBJ2-4, with 7 bases fitting TRBD2. The J call is doubtful: the DNA matches TRBJ2-5 better. The CDR3 covers 14 residues. CDR1 and CDR2 from the germline V gene are MNHEY and SVGAGI.

The chain joins TRBV6-5 to TRBJ1-6; tentatively, D is TRBD1 (6 bases). The CDR3 has 17 amino acids. V lost 0 bases and J lost 0, with 9 bases in between. From germline, CDR1 is MNHEY and CDR2 SVGAGI. CDR3 loop: CASSYSGGSSYNSPLHF. The CDR3 DNA reads TGTGCCAGCAGTTACTCAGGGGGGAGCTCCTATAATTCACCCCTCCACTTT.

V is TRBV6-6 and J is TRBJ2-7; 9 nucleotides match TRBD1. The germline CDR1 and CDR2 sequences are MNHNY and SVGAGI (reference sequence). CDR3 length equals 15 residues. Trimming at V came to 4 bases and at J to 3 bases, leaving 7 bases not matched to a gene. The CDR3 sequence is CASSSPRQGGYEQYF. DNA for the CDR3: TGTGCCAGCAGTTCCCCCCGACAGGGGGGCTACGAGCAGTACTTC.

This clonotype was seen once. The chain has TRBV5-6 and TRBJ2-7; 11 bases are a match to TRBD2. V lost 4 bases, J lost 5 bases, and 8 bases stayed unmatched. The germline gives CDR1 SGHDT, CDR2 YYEEEE. CDR3 size: 15 residues. The CDR3 loop reads CASSLISGGAHEQYF. As DNA, the CDR3 is TGTGCCAGCAGCCTTATTAGCGGGGGGGCACACGAGCAGTACTTC.

The rearrangement joins TRBV21-1 to TRBJ2-3; TRBD2 is the table's D call, not checked against the DNA. TRBV21-1 is flagged as a pseudogene. The CDR3 is 13 residues long. CDR3 DNA sequence: TGTGCCAGCAGCGACTCACAGGGCCCCGGGCAGTATTTT. Protein: CASSDSQGPGQYF.

The rearrangement joins TRBV14 to TRBJ2-7; the D gene is possibly TRBD1 (6 bases). This CDR3 comprises 16 residues. V lost 4 bases and J lost 0, with 16 bases in between. CDR1 and CDR2 (germline): SGHDN, FVKESK. CDR3 nucleotides: TGTGCCAGCAGCCCAGACGGGGACAAATACTCCTACGAGCAGTACTTC. Residues: CASSPDGDKYSYEQYF. Combining the CDR3 with reference TRBV14 and TRBJ2-7 gives the whole variable domain EAGVTQFPSHSVIEKGQTVTLRCDPISGHDNLYWYRRVMGKEIKFLLHFVKESKQDESGMPNNRFLAERTGGTYSTLKVQPAELEDSGVYFCASSPDGDKYSYEQYFGPGTRLTVT.

This chain joins TRBV2 and TRBJ2-1, with D hard to call. Trimming pared 3 bases from V and 4 bases from J, leaving 7 bases between. The CDR3 runs to 13 residues. From germline, CDR1 is SNHLY and CDR2 FYNNEI. Here the CDR3 DNA reads TGTGCCAGCAGTGACGGGTATTACAATGAGCAGTTCTTC. Its translation: CASSDGYYNEQFF.

This chain links TRBV29-1 with TRBJ2-2; weak D call: TRBD1 (5 bases). The CDR3 is 12 amino acids. V was trimmed by 8 bases and J by 3 bases, leaving 10 bases between them. Germline loops: CDR1 SQVTM, CDR2 ANQGSEA. CDR3 bases: TGCAGCTCATTAGGGGACACCGGGGAGCTGTTTTTT. Translation gives CSSLGDTGELFF.

This clonotype was seen a few times. This chain connects TRBV29-1 to TRBJ2-4, with D perhaps TRBD1 (7 bases). The end of the DNA is better explained by TRBJ2-7, so the J call may be wrong. The germline V gene has CDR1 SQVTM and CDR2 ANQGSEA. The CDR3 length is 17 residues. The CDR3 nucleotides are TGCAGCGTTGCCTTACGGGGGACGCGGGACAGACTGTACGAGCAGTACTTC. It specifies CSVALRGTRDRLYEQYF.

The chain links TRBV11-2 to TRBJ2-7, with 8 bases lining up with TRBD2. V was pared by 0 bases and J by 6 bases, with 13 bases of the junction left unmatched. The CDR3 extends over 17 amino acids. Germline values: CDR1 SGHAT, CDR2 FQNNGV. The DNA for the CDR3 is TGTGCCAGCAGCTTAGATATCCCCCCCGGGACTAGTGGCGAGCAGTACTTC. It specifies CASSLDIPPGTSGEQYF. Full variable domain (missing parts from reference TRBV11-2 and TRBJ2-7): EAGVAQSPRYKIIEKRQSVAFWCNPISGHATLYWYQQILGQGPKLLIQFQNNGVVDDSQLPKDRFSAERLKGVDSTLKIQPAKLEDSAVYLCASSLDIPPGTSGEQYFGPGTRLTVT.

This clonotype has a single count. The V and J genes are TRBV7-9 and TRBJ1-1; D gene unclear. Germline assignment: CDR1 SEHNR and CDR2 FQNEAQ (reference sequence). Trimming removed 5 bases from V and 4 bases from J, with 11 bases in between. CDR3 size: 13 residues. CDR3 residues: CASSMDGFTEAFF. The CDR3 bases are TGTGCCAGCAGCATGGATGGGTTCACTGAAGCTTTCTTT.

The sample holds one count of this clonotype. The chain is built from TRBV29-1 and TRBJ1-2; maybe TRBD1 (5 bases). V lost 5 bases, J lost 2 bases, and 15 bases lay in between. The CDR3 covers 14 residues. Germline V gene data show CDR1 as SQVTM and CDR2 as ANQGSEA. The CDR3, as DNA: TGCAGCGTTCTCACGGCCGGGGCAAACTATGGCTACACCTTC. Residues: CSVLTAGANYGYTF.

The V call is TRBV5-1, the J call TRBJ2-7, with a possible D match to TRBD1 (6 bases). The CDR3 totals 14 residues. V was trimmed by 4 bases and J by 6 bases, leaving 17 bases between them. CDR1 SGHRS and CDR2 YFSETQ come from the germline V gene. The CDR3 is CASSPRQGQTEQYF. The DNA for the CDR3 is TGCGCCAGCAGCCCCCGTCAGGGGCAGACCGAGCAGTACTTC.

V usage is TRBV27 and J usage is TRBJ2-7, with 9 bases that match TRBD1. V shed 5 bases and J 1 base; nucleotides not matched to a gene: 6. Germline loops: CDR1 MNHEY, CDR2 SMNVEV (reference sequence). CDR3 size: 15 residues. The CDR3 coding sequence is TGTGCCAGCAGTGTCACAGGGGGCTATTCCTACGAGCAGTACTTC. Protein: CASSVTGGYSYEQYF.